This T cell receptor beta chain was obtained from a study of early T cells in non-severe SARS-CoV-2 infection (dated by TCRdb to 2020 to 2023). Some background on the complete study: Bulk RNA from unsorted whole blood was used for TCR sequencing, so alpha and beta chains could not be paired.

To note about this clonotype: The specificity of this receptor is unknown. The input lacks base qualities; no much larger clone sits a single base away.

Results and caveats for the whole study, not just this receptor: Matching against VDJdb was skewed toward anti-spike CD8 responses, likely underestimated virus-specific expansions, and missed private and CD4 specificities.

Library prep was done by 5' RACE. Sequenced using a NextSeq 500. The TCR library protocol attached unique molecular identifiers to individual cDNA molecules to correct for sequencing error and PCR bias. Both TCR alpha and beta chains were sequenced, and tight co-correlation was observed between alpha and beta sequence abundances in each sample. The original methods were these. Decombinator V4 was used to annotate the V gene, J gene and CDR3 of the TCR sequences. TCRs were defined as expanded if a significant change between any two time points was detected under a Poisson model with p below 0.0001. Abundances of TCRs were expressed as counts per million after normalisation to the total number of TCRs sequenced in each sample. MAIT TCRs were defined by TRAV1-2 paired with TRAJ12, TRAJ20 or TRAJ33, and iNKT TCRs by TRAV10 paired with TRAJ18. VDJdb, accessed on 1 November 2021, was searched for TCRs annotated for CMV, EBV and SARS-CoV-2, and TCRs annotated for more than one antigen were excluded. Through fastp at Q25 and MiXCR, TCRdb rebuilt clones from the public reads, retaining in-frame beta chains. Rows merge per CDR3 protein into single entries with the most common DNA and genes. The V and J calls here are based on TCRdb, not the publication. For this sample the table gives around 50,000 distinct CDR3 sequences, of which approximately 9.8% were detected only once. Of the sample, 7.5% to 9% falls within the top ten clones.

This was a case-control study nested in a cohort of healthcare workers in London, UK, who had nasopharyngeal swab PCR tests and blood samples taken every week. Healthcare workers were recruited between 23 and 31 March 2020, during the week of the UK lockdown, and were followed weekly for up to about 16 weeks. The V end gives up 6 bases and the J end 4 bases, leaving 8 bases in the junction not matched to a gene. The CDR3 runs 14 residues from the cysteine to the phenylalanine. CDR3 DNA is the only sequence kept; it has 42 bases, read in frame from the first base. CDR1 and CDR2 are drawn from the germline V gene (reference sequence): SGHAT, FQDESV.

The sequence came from an adult who was a healthcare worker with PCR-confirmed SARS-CoV-2 infection or an uninfected control (not recorded which). The sample consisted of whole blood. The V and J genes are TRBV11-1 and TRBJ2-7; the central 8 bases match TRBD1. The CDR3 is CASSWGQEMYEQYF. The bases are TGTGCCAGCAGTTGGGGACAGGAGATGTACGAGCAGTACTTC.